A selection of T cell receptor beta chains follows, all from one sample in a study of PD-L1 blockade in urothelial cancer. TCRdb keeps only in-frame clones here, not all; method: immunoSEQ multiplex PCR. The data contain around 34,000 clones, around four fifths of them singletons. Here the sequenced sample was PBMCs, taken around atezolizumab (anti-PD-L1) treatment. The source is a man older than 75 with urothelial cancer. Both conserved end residues are part of each CDR3. A D gene is named only where the DNA matches it firmly. Only some rows state a clone size, as once, few, many or a class for expanded clones.

TRBV30	.	TRBJ1-3	.	CAWMFRGAAGNTIYF	TGTGCCTGGATGTTTCGCGGGGCGGCAGGAAACACCATATATTTT
TRBV19	.	TRBJ2-3	TRBD2	CASRSAGGGDTQYF	TGTGCCAGTAGGTCCGCCGGGGGGGGAGATACGCAGTATTTT
TRBV4-1	.	TRBJ2-1	TRBD2	CASSQDRGTSVYNEQFF	TGCGCCAGCAGCCAAGATCGGGGGACTAGCGTTTACAATGAGCAGTTCTTC
TRBV6-6	.	TRBJ1-5	.	CASSSSTPRGGQPQHF	TGTGCCAGCAGTTCCTCCACCCCTCGGGGAGGTCAGCCCCAGCATTTT
TRBV19	.	TRBJ1-2	TRBD1	CASSIDGTAFYGYTF	TGTGCCAGTAGTATAGATGGGACAGCATTCTATGGCTACACCTTC
TRBV11-2	.	TRBJ2-5	.	CASSHPVEAVQYF	TGTGCCAGCAGCCACCCGGTAGAGGCGGTGCAGTACTTC
TRBV11-3	.	TRBJ2-2	TRBD2	CASSNTGTSGAGELFF	TGTGCCAGCAGCAACACCGGGACTAGCGGGGCCGGGGAGCTGTTTTTT
TRBV12-5	.	TRBJ2-3	.	CASAPSSSGRGDTQYF	TGTGCTAGTGCTCCATCATCCTCCGGGAGAGGCGATACGCAGTATTTT
TRBV7-7	.	TRBJ2-7	.	CASSTNQQGEQYF	TGTGCCAGCAGCACAAATCAACAGGGCGAGCAGTACTTC
TRBV19	.	TRBJ1-5	.	CASKRHSSNQPQHF	TGTGCCAGTAAACGACACAGTTCCAATCAGCCCCAGCATTTT
TRBV7-9	.	TRBJ2-5	TRBD2	CASSPGLAGGETQYF	TGTGCCAGCAGCCCGGGACTAGCGGGAGGAGAGACCCAGTACTTC
TRBV19	.	TRBJ2-2	.	CASSIVGTSGELFF	TGTGCCAGTAGTATAGTGGGGACATCCGGGGAGCTGTTTTTT
TRBV5-5	.	TRBJ1-2	.	CASSLGGTVNYGYTF	TGTGCCAGCAGCCTCGGGGGAACCGTCAACTATGGCTACACCTTC
TRBV19	.	TRBJ1-1	.	CASSIGQQGFRGTEAFF	TGTGCCAGTAGTATAGGACAACAGGGTTTCAGGGGTACTGAAGCTTTCTTT
TRBV11-2	.	TRBJ2-2	.	CASSLGGTRLGSGELFF	TGTGCCAGCAGCTTAGGGGGGACTCGGTTAGGGTCCGGGGAGCTGTTTTTT
TRBV5-1	.	TRBJ2-6	TRBD1	CASSLGGTGGSGANVLTF	TGCGCCAGCAGCTTGGGGGGGACAGGGGGCTCTGGGGCCAACGTCCTGACTTTC
TRBV11-3	.	TRBJ1-1	.	CASSLSRGTEAFF	TGTGCCAGCAGCTTAAGTAGGGGCACTGAAGCTTTCTTT
TRBV10-1	few	TRBJ2-7	.	CASSESQGGTYEQYF	TGCGCCAGCAGTGAGAGCCAGGGGGGAACCTACGAGCAGTACTTC
TRBV30	.	TRBJ1-5	.	CAWSVGGHSNQPQHF	TGTGCCTGGAGTGTTGGGGGACATAGCAATCAGCCCCAGCATTTT
TRBV4-1	few	TRBJ2-5	TRBD1	CASSQQDREEETQYF	TGCGCCAGCAGCCAACAGGACAGGGAAGAAGAGACCCAGTACTTC
TRBV27	.	TRBJ2-7	TRBD1	CASSLGGQAVYEQYF	TGTGCCAGCAGCCTGGGTGGACAGGCAGTTTACGAGCAGTACTTC
TRBV7-8	.	TRBJ2-3	TRBD2	CASSLAGGTSGPTDTQYF	TGTGCCAGCAGCTTAGCGGGGGGGACTAGCGGACCCACAGATACGCAGTATTTT
TRBV10-3	.	TRBJ2-2	.	CAISDWLGNTGELFF	TGTGCCATCAGTGATTGGCTAGGGAACACCGGGGAGCTGTTTTTT
TRBV2	few	TRBJ1-1	TRBD1	CASSGQGEATEAFF	TGTGCCAGCAGTGGACAGGGTGAGGCCACTGAAGCTTTCTTT
TRBV6-1	.	TRBJ2-7	TRBD2	CASSERTSGRAYEQYF	TGTGCCAGCAGTGAAAGGACTAGCGGGAGGGCCTACGAGCAGTACTTC
TRBV5-4	.	TRBJ2-1	.	CASSTSSAQRYNEQFF	TGTGCCAGCAGCACCTCTAGCGCCCAGAGATACAATGAGCAGTTCTTC
TRBV5-4	once	TRBJ2-1	TRBD2	CASSLRLAGYNEQFF	TGTGCCAGCAGTCTGAGACTAGCGGGGTACAATGAGCAGTTCTTC
TRBV14	.	TRBJ2-1	.	CASSQLGSGYNEQFF	TGTGCCAGCAGCCAACTAGGAAGTGGCTACAATGAGCAGTTCTTC
TRBV27	.	TRBJ1-1	.	CASSFRRGGTEAFF	TGTGCCAGCAGTTTCCGCCGGGGGGGCACTGAAGCTTTCTTT
TRBV30	.	TRBJ1-4	TRBD1	CAWSPQGGWDEKLFF	TGTGCCTGGAGCCCACAGGGGGGATGGGATGAAAAACTGTTTTTT
TRBV27	.	TRBJ2-3	.	CASSLRRTDTQYF	TGTGCCAGCAGTTTAAGGAGGACAGATACGCAGTATTTT
TRBV28	.	TRBJ1-4	TRBD1	CASSILTGEHEKLFF	TGTGCCAGCAGTATACTGACAGGGGAGCATGAAAAACTGTTTTTT
TRBV6-5	.	TRBJ2-1	TRBD2	CASRKGLYNEQFF	TGTGCCAGCAGAAAGGGACTATACAATGAGCAGTTCTTC
TRBV19	.	TRBJ2-1	.	CASTQGLESSYNEQFF	TGTGCCAGTACCCAGGGACTTGAGAGCTCCTACAATGAGCAGTTCTTC
TRBV5-1	.	TRBJ2-1	.	CASNPLSRFSDEQFF	TGCGCCAGTAACCCCCTATCGCGGTTCTCAGATGAGCAGTTCTTC
TRBV18	.	TRBJ2-5	TRBD2	CASSPGGLAGVLQYF	TGTGCCAGCTCCCCCGGAGGGCTAGCGGGAGTTCTCCAGTACTTC
TRBV30	.	TRBJ2-7	.	CAWKPGHSSYEQYF	TGTGCCTGGAAACCGGGACACAGCTCCTACGAGCAGTACTTC
TRBV18	.	TRBJ1-1	.	CASSPQGMNTEAFF	TGTGCCAGCTCACCGCAGGGGATGAACACTGAAGCTTTCTTT
TRBV21-1	.	TRBJ2-6	.	CASSKEGRGIGANVLTF	TGTGCCAGCAGCAAAGAGGGCAGGGGGATTGGGGCCAACGTCCTGACTTTC
TRBV19	.	TRBJ1-5	TRBD1	CASSFLGQTSNQPQHF	TGTGCCAGTAGCTTCCTGGGACAGACCAGCAATCAGCCCCAGCATTTT
TRBV19	.	TRBJ2-7	TRBD2	CASSRREERGYEQYF	TGTGCCAGTAGCCGCCGGGAGGAGCGGGGCTACGAGCAGTACTTC
TRBV28	.	TRBJ2-5	.	CASSLPTGEEETQYF	TGTGCCAGCAGTTTACCAACAGGGGAGGAAGAGACCCAGTACTTC